The 25 T cell receptor beta chains below were found in one sample sequenced in a study of OX40 agonist ivuxolimab in advanced cancers. TCRdb keeps only in-frame clones here, not all; method: immunoSEQ multiplex PCR. This sample has about 73,000 clones, with around 90% found just once. The specimen was CD4+ or CD8+ T cells sorted from blood, collected in a trial of the OX40 agonist ivuxolimab. The receptors shown here come from an adult with an advanced solid tumor such as melanoma, head and neck, liver or kidney cancer.

This chain connects TRBV18 to TRBJ1-5, with D unclear. Germline V gene lookup returns CDR1 KGHSH and CDR2 LQKENI. This CDR3 has 15 residues. Between the trimmed V and J ends, which lost 6 bases and 0 bases, there was a span of 12 bases. In nucleotides, the CDR3 is TGTGCCAGCTCCCCTTATGAGGGTAGCAATCAGCCCCAGCATTTT. Its translation is CASSPYEGSNQPQHF. Using reference TRBV18 and TRBJ1-5 for the parts outside the CDR3, the full variable domain is NAGVMQNPRHLVRRRGQEARLRCSPMKGHSHVYWYRQLPEEGLKFMVYLQKENIIDESGMPKERFSAEFPKEGPSILRIQQVVRGDSAAYFCASSPYEGSNQPQHFGDGTRLSIL.

V is TRBV9 and J is TRBJ2-1, with TRBD2 as a possible D gene (6 bases). The CDR3 runs to 12 residues. Germline CDR1 is SGDLS and CDR2 is YYNGEE. The CDR3 DNA is TGTCTAGGGAGGAGCTCCTACAATGAGCAGTTCTTC. This encodes CLGRSSYNEQFF.

The genes are TRBV6-6 and TRBJ2-3; 12 bases map to TRBD2. V lost 7 bases and J lost 2; bases outside the gene matches: 4. CDR3 length: 15 residues. Germline values: CDR1 MNHNY, CDR2 SVGAGI (reference sequence). The DNA for the CDR3 is TGTGCCAGCAACGGACTAGCGGGAAACACAGATACGCAGTATTTT. Translating it yields CASNGLAGNTDTQYF.

The chain links TRBV27 to TRBJ2-5, with 13 bases identical to TRBD2. The CDR3 contains 16 residues. Germline CDR1 reads MNHEY; CDR2 reads SMNVEV (reference sequence). The J segment lost 1 base and the V segment lost 8 bases, leaving 7 bases of the junction unmatched. The CDR3 DNA is TGTGCCAGCCACACGACTAGCGGGAGGCTCCAAGAGACCCAGTACTTC. Its protein product is CASHTTSGRLQETQYF.

The chain recombines TRBV15 with TRBJ2-4; the D is unclear. From germline, CDR1 is LNHNV and CDR2 YYDKDF (reference sequence). V lost 0 bases and J lost 4, with 10 bases in between. The length of the CDR3 is 15 residues. The CDR3 nucleotides read TGTGCCACCAGCAGAGACCTCGCCGGGAAAAACATTCAGTACTTC. Residues: CATSRDLAGKNIQYF.

The rearrangement joins TRBV2 to TRBJ2-1, with 9 bases identical to TRBD2. Unmatched junction bases numbered 15, after V lost 6 bases and J lost 12 bases. Germline assignment: CDR1 SNHLY and CDR2 FYNNEI. CDR3 size: 15 residues. CDR3 coding DNA: TGTGCCAGCAGCGCCGGGACTAGCAACGGTCTAGTGCAGTTCTTC. This sequence encodes CASSAGTSNGLVQFF.

V and J are TRBV12-5 and TRBJ2-1, with TRBD1 matching 9 bases. This CDR3 is 16 amino acids long. The V segment lost 6 bases and the J segment 5 bases; nucleotides outside the gene matches: 11. Germline assignment: CDR1 LGHNT and CDR2 FRNRAP. The CDR3 is CASGARTGVGDNEQFF. The CDR3 bases are TGTGCTAGTGGGGCCCGGACAGGGGTTGGGGACAATGAGCAGTTCTTC.

V usage is TRBV29-1 and J usage is TRBJ2-6; perhaps TRBD2 as D (5 bases). V was trimmed by 7 bases and J by 0 bases, leaving 13 bases between them. The CDR3 is 15 residues long. Germline V gene data show CDR1 as SQVTM and CDR2 as ANQGSEA. CDR3: CSASTSSSGANVLTF. As DNA, the CDR3 is TGCAGCGCGTCAACTAGTAGCTCTGGGGCCAACGTCCTGACTTTC.

The rearrangement uses TRBV28 and TRBJ1-6, with no clear D. The CDR3 spans 17 residues. Trimming pared 2 bases from V and 7 bases from J, leaving 18 bases between. Germline V gene data show CDR1 as MDHEN and CDR2 as SYDVKM. CDR3: CASSLTAGGFRNSPLHF. In nucleotides, the CDR3 is TGTGCCAGCAGTTTAACGGCAGGAGGATTTCGAAATTCACCCCTCCACTTT.

The chain has TRBV15 and TRBJ2-1, with 12 bases identical to TRBD2. V shed 5 bases, J shed 5 bases, and the junction held 4 bases outside the gene matches. Germline assignment: CDR1 LNHNV and CDR2 YYDKDF (reference sequence). CDR3 length: 15 amino acids. CDR3 loop: CATSYTSGGNNEQFF. The CDR3 bases are TGTGCCACCAGCTATACTAGCGGGGGGAACAATGAGCAGTTCTTC.

The gene calls are TRBV7-2 and TRBJ2-1; D gene unclear. The CDR3 contains 13 residues. Trimming removed 1 base from V and 5 bases from J, with 6 bases in between. Germline CDR1 is SGHTA and CDR2 is FQGNSA. The DNA of the CDR3 is TGTGCCAGCAGCTTAGATAGGAACAATGAGCAGTTCTTC. This sequence encodes CASSLDRNNEQFF.

The chain uses TRBV7-9 and TRBJ1-1; D gene ambiguous. Per germline, CDR1 SEHNR and CDR2 FQNEAQ (reference sequence). Deletions cut 4 bases from V and 1 base from J, with 7 bases between. The CDR3 is 13 residues long. The CDR3 sequence is CASSYRKNTEAFF. In DNA form, the CDR3 reads TGTGCCAGCAGCTACCGAAAGAACACTGAAGCTTTCTTT.

V and J are TRBV6-5 and TRBJ2-1; tentatively, D is TRBD1 or TRBD2 (5 bases each). Trimming took off 5 bases at V and 7 bases at J, with 15 bases between the two ends. CDR1 and CDR2 from the germline V gene are MNHEY and SVGAGI. There are 14 residues in the CDR3. The CDR3 region has the DNA TGTGCCAGCAGTAAGAGGGCAGGGTGGAATGAGCAGTTCTTC. It translates to CASSKRAGWNEQFF.

The chain joins TRBV6-1 to TRBJ1-5; 7 nucleotides line up with TRBD1. The CDR3 contains 13 residues. Germline loops: CDR1 MNHNS, CDR2 SASEGT. Germline trimming cut 6 bases from V and 4 bases from J; bases unmatched to any gene: 3. The CDR3 sequence: CASRVGQNQPQHF. The CDR3 DNA reads as TGTGCCAGCAGGGTGGGACAGAATCAGCCCCAGCATTTT.

The chain employs TRBV4-3 and TRBJ1-1; 10 bases align to TRBD1. Germline assignment: CDR1 LGHNA and CDR2 YSLEER. The V and J ends lost 1 base and 6 bases, in that order; junction bases with no gene match: 5. This CDR3 is built from 15 residues. Written as DNA, the CDR3 is TGCGCCAGCAGCCAAGGGGACAGGGGCCCGGCTGAAGCTTTCTTT. It translates to CASSQGDRGPAEAFF.

This chain joins TRBV7-9 and TRBJ2-1; 10 bases line up with TRBD1. Germline-derived CDR1 and CDR2 are SEHNR and FQNEAQ (reference sequence). After removal of 5 bases from V and 6 bases from J, the junction contained 4 bases not matched to a gene. The CDR3 runs to 14 residues. CDR3 loop: CASSVDRGRNEQFF. The CDR3, as DNA: TGTGCCAGCAGCGTAGACAGGGGGCGCAATGAGCAGTTCTTC.

V and J are TRBV6-5 and TRBJ2-1; 7 bases align to TRBD2. V lost 2 bases and J lost 3; bases outside the gene matches: 4. This CDR3 has 15 residues. Germline assignment: CDR1 MNHEY and CDR2 SVGAGI. Here the CDR3 reads CASSYEKRGYNEQFF. The CDR3 DNA reads TGTGCCAGCAGTTACGAGAAGCGGGGCTACAATGAGCAGTTCTTC.

V usage is TRBV5-6 and J usage is TRBJ2-7; TRBD2 aligns across 9 bases. In germline, CDR1 is SGHDT, CDR2 YYEEEE. This CDR3 region has 14 residues. J lost 6 bases, V lost 0 bases, and 4 bases had no gene match. The CDR3 DNA reads TGTGCCAGCAGCTTGGGGCTAGCGGGACGCGAGCAGTACTTC. It translates to CASSLGLAGREQYF.

V gene TRBV25-1 combines with J gene TRBJ1-1, with TRBD1 matching 9 bases. Trimming at V came to 6 bases and at J to 5 bases, leaving 7 bases not matched to a gene. Germline lookup yields CDR1 MGHDK and CDR2 SYGVNS. The CDR3 is 14 amino acids. The CDR3 is CASSSDRGDTEAFF. CDR3 bases: TGTGCCAGCAGCTCGGACAGGGGAGATACTGAAGCTTTCTTT. Filled out from reference TRBV25-1 and TRBJ1-1, the complete variable domain reads EADIYQTPRYLVIGTGKKITLECSQTMGHDKMYWYQQDPGMELHLIHYSYGVNSTEKGDLSSESTVSRIRTEHFPLTLESARPSHTSQYLCASSSDRGDTEAFFGQGTRLTVV.

The rearrangement joins TRBV12-5 to TRBJ2-7; TRBD1 is a possible D gene (5 bases). The germline V gene encodes CDR1 LGHNT and CDR2 FRNRAP. The CDR3 totals 13 residues. V lost 2 bases and J lost 5, with 10 bases in between. The CDR3 DNA sequence: TGTGCTAGTGGTTTGCAGGGATTCCACGAGCAGTACTTC. Protein product: CASGLQGFHEQYF.

This chain links TRBV5-6 with TRBJ2-7, with 8 bases aligning to TRBD2. Germline loops: CDR1 SGHDT, CDR2 YYEEEE. The CDR3 consists of 14 residues. V trimming: 6 bases; J trimming: 3 bases; junction bases outside the gene matches: 8. The CDR3: CASTRTSPGYEQYF. Written as DNA, the CDR3 is TGTGCCAGCACCCGGACTAGCCCCGGCTACGAGCAGTACTTC.

The chain recombines TRBV7-2 with TRBJ2-7; D is unclear. Germline CDR1 and CDR2: SGHTA and FQGNSA. The CDR3 is 14 amino acids. V gave up 1 base and J gave up 0 bases, with 7 bases separating them. For the CDR3, the DNA is TGTGCCAGCAGCTTAGTTTTGGCCTCCTACGAGCAGTACTTC. Translated, it gives CASSLVLASYEQYF. Using reference TRBV7-2 and TRBJ2-7 for the parts outside the CDR3, the full variable domain is GAGVSQSPSNKVTEKGKDVELRCDPISGHTALYWYRQSLGQGLEFLIYFQGNSAPDKSGLPSDRFSAERTGGSVSTLTIQRTQQEDSAVYLCASSLVLASYEQYFGPGTRLTVT.

The chain joins TRBV29-1 to TRBJ2-2; 7 positions agree with TRBD2. This CDR3 comprises 14 residues. Germline V gene sequence: CDR1 SQVTM, CDR2 ANQGSEA. J was trimmed by 1 base and V by 4 bases; bases with no gene match: 3. The CDR3 region is CSVVLAMNTGELFF. The CDR3 DNA reads TGCAGCGTTGTACTAGCGATGAACACCGGGGAGCTGTTTTTT.

The chain employs TRBV28 and TRBJ2-1; 8 nucleotides agree with TRBD2. V lost 3 bases to trimming and J lost 6 bases; unmatched junction nucleotides: 4. The CDR3 has 14 amino acids. Germline values: CDR1 MDHEN, CDR2 SYDVKM. The CDR3 nucleotides read TGTGCCAGCAGTTTGAGCGGGAGATCCAATGAGCAGTTCTTC. Translated, it gives CASSLSGRSNEQFF.

This chain links TRBV6-1 with TRBJ2-5, with a weak D call TRBD2 (5 bases). This CDR3 is 14 amino acids long. CDR1 is MNHNS and CDR2 is SASEGT in the germline V gene. Trimming cost V 4 bases and J 7 bases, with 16 bases left between them. The CDR3 here is CASSVEEGWGTQYF. The CDR3 DNA reads TGTGCCAGCAGTGTTGAAGAGGGCTGGGGGACCCAGTACTTC.